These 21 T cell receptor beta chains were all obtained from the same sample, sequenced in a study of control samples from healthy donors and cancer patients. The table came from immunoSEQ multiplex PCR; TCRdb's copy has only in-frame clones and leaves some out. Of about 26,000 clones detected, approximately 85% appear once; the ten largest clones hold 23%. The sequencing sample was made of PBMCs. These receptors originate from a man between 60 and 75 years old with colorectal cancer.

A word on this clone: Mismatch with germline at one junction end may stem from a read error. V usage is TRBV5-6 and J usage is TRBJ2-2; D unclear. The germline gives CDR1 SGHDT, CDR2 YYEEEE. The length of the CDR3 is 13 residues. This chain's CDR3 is CASSLKNPGELFF. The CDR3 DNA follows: TGTGCCAGCAGCCTAAAGAACCCCGGGGAGCTGTTTTTT.

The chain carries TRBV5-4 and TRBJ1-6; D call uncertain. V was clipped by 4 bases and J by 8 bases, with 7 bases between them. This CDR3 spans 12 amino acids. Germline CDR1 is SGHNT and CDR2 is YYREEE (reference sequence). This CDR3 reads CASSPDHSPLHF. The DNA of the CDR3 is TGTGCCAGCAGCCCGGACCATTCACCCCTCCACTTT.

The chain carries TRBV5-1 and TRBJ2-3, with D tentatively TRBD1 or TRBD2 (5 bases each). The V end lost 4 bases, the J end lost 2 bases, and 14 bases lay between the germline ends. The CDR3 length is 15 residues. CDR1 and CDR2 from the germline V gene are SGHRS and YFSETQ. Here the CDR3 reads CASSAGTLITDTQYF. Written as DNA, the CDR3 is TGCGCCAGCAGCGCCGGGACGCTTATCACAGATACGCAGTATTTT.

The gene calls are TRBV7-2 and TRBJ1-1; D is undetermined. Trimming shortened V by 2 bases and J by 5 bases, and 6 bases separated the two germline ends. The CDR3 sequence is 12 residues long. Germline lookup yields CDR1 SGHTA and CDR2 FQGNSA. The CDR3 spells CASSLIATEAFF. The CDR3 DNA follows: TGTGCCAGCAGCTTAATAGCTACTGAAGCTTTCTTT.

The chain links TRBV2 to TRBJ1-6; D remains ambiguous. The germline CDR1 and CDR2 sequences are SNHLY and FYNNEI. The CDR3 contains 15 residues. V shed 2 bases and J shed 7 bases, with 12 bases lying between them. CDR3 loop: CASSERTSGNSPLHF. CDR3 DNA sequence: TGTGCCAGCAGTGAACGAACCTCGGGCAATTCACCCCTCCACTTT.

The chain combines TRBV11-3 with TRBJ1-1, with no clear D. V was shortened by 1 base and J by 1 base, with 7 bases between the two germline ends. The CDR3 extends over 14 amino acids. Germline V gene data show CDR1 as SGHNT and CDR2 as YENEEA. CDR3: CASSLGGGNTEAFF. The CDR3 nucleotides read TGTGCCAGCAGCTTAGGGGGTGGGAACACTGAAGCTTTCTTT.

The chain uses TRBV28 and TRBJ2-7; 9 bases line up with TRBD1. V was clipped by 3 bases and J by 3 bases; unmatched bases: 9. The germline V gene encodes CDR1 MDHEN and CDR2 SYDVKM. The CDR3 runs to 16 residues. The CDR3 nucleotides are TGTGCCAGCAGTTTCGGGACCGGGACAGGGTTCTACGAGCAGTACGTC. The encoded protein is CASSFGTGTGFYEQYV.

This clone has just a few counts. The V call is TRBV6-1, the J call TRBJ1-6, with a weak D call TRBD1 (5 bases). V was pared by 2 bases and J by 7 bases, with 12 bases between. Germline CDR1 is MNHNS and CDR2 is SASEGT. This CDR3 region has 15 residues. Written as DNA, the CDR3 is TGTGCCAGCAGTGAACCCGGCAGGGTGAATTCACCCCTCCACTTT. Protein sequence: CASSEPGRVNSPLHF.

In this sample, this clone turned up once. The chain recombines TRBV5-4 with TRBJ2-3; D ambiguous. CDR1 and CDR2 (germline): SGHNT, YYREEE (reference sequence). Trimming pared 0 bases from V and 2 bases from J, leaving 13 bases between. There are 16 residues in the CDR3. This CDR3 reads CASSLVGVWDTDTQYF. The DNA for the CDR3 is TGTGCCAGCAGCTTGGTCGGCGTTTGGGACACAGATACGCAGTATTTT.

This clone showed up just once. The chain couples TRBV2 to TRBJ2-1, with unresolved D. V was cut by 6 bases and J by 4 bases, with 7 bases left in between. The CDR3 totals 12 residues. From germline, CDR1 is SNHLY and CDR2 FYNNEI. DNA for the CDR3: TGTGCCAGCAGCCCCACGTACAATGAGCAGTTCTTC. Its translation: CASSPTYNEQFF. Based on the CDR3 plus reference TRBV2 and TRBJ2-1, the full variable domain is EPEVTQTPSHQVTQMGQEVILRCVPISNHLYFYWYRQILGQKVEFLVSFYNNEISEKSEIFDDQFSVERPDGSNFTLKIRSTKLEDSAMYFCASSPTYNEQFFGPGTRLTVL.

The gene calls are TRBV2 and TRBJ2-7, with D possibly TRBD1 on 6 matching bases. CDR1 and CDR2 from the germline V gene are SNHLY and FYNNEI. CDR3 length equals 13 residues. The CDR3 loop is CALKGGVSYEQYF. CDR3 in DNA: TGTGCTCTTAAAGGGGGAGTTTCCTACGAGCAGTACTTC.

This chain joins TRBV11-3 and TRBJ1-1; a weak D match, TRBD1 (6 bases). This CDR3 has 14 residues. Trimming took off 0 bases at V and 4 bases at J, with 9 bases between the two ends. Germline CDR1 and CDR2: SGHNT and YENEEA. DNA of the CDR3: TGTGCCAGCAGCTTAGATTCGGGGGCCACTGAAGCTTTCTTT. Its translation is CASSLDSGATEAFF.

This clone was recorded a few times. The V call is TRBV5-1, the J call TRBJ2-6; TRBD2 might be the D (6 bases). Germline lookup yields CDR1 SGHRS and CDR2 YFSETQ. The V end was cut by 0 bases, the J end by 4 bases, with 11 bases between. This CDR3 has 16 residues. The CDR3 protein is CASSLEAGTGANVLTF. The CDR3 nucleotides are TGCGCCAGCAGCTTGGAGGCGGGGACCGGGGCCAACGTCCTGACTTTC.

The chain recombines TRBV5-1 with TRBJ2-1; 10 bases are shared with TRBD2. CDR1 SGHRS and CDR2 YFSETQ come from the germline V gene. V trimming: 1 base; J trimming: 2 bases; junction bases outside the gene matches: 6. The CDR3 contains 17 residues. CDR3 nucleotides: TGCGCCAGCAGCTTGCCCCCTAGCGGGGGAACCTACAATGAGCAGTTCTTC. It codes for CASSLPPSGGTYNEQFF.

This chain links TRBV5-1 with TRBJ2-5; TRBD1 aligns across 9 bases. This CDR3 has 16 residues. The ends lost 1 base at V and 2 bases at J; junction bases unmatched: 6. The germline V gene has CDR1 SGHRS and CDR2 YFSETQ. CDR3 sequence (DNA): TGCGCCAGCAGCTTGTGGGGACAGGGCCCTCAAGAGACCCAGTACTTC. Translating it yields CASSLWGQGPQETQYF.

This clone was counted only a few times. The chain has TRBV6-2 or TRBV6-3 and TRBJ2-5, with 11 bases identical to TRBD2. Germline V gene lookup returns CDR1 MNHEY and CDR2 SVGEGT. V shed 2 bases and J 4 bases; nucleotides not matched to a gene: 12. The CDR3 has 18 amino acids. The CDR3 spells CASSYGLLAGGEGETQYF. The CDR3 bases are TGTGCCAGCAGTTACGGGTTGCTAGCGGGGGGAGAGGGAGAGACCCAGTACTTC.

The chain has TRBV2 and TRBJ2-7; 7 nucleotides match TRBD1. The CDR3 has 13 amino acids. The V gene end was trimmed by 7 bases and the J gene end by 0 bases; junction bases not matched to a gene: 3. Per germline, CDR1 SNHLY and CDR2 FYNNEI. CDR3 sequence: CASKTGTSYEQYV. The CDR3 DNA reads TGTGCCAGCAAGACAGGGACCTCCTACGAGCAGTACGTC.

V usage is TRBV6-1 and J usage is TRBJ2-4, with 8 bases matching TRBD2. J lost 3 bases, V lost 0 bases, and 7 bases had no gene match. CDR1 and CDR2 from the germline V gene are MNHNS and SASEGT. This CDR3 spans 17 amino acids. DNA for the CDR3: TGTGCCAGCAGTGAAGCACAAACCGGGACTAGCAAAAACATTCAGTACTTC. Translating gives CASSEAQTGTSKNIQYF.

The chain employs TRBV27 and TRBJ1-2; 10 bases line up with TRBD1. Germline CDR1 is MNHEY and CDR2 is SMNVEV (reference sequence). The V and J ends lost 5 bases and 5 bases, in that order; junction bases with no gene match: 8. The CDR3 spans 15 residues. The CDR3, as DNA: TGTGCCAGCAGTCTCAAACCGGGACAGGGGTATGGCTACACCTTC. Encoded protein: CASSLKPGQGYGYTF.

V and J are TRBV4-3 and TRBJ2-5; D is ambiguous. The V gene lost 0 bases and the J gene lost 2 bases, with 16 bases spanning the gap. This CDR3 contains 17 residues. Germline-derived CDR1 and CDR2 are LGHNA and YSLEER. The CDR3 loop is CASSQDRAVGLQETQYF. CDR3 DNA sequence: TGCGCCAGCAGCCAAGATCGGGCGGTTGGATTACAAGAGACCCAGTACTTC.

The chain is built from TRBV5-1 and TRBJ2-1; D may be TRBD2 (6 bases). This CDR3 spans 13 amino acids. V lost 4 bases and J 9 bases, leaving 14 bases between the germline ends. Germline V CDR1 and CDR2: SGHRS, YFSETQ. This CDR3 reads CASSTGLSSEQFF. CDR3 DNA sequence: TGCGCCAGCAGCACGGGACTTTCCAGTGAGCAGTTCTTC. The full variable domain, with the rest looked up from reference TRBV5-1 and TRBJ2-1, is KAGVTQTPRYLIKTRGQQVTLSCSPISGHRSVSWYQQTPGQGLQFLFEYFSETQRNKGNFPGRFSGRQFSNSRSEMNVSTLELGDSALYLCASSTGLSSEQFFGPGTRLTVL.